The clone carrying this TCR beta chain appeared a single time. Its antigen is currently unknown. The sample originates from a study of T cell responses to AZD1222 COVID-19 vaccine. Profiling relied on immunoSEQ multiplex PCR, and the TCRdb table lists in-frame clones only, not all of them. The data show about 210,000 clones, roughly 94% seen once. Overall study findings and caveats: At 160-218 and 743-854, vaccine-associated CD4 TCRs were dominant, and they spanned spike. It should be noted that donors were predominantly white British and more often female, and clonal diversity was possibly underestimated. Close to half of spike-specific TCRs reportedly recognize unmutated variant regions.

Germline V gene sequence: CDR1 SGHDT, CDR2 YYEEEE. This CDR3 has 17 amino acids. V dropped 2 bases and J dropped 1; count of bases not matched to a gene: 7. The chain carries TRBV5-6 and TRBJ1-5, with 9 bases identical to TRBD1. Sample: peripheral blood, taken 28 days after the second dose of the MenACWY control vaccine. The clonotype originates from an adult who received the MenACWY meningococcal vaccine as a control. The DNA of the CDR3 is TGTGCCAGCAGCTTAAAGGACAGGGGCGGAAGCAATCAGCCCCAGCATTTT. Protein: CASSLKDRGGSNQPQHF.